The sequence of this T cell receptor beta chain was determined in a study of cytotoxic CD8 clonotypes in ibrutinib-treated CLL. TCRdb keeps only in-frame clones here, not all; method: immunoSEQ multiplex PCR. The sample lists approximately 45,000 clones, roughly three quarters occurring once. CDR3 length equals 17 residues. The germline CDR1 and CDR2 sequences are SSHAT and FNYEAQ (reference sequence). The junction had 11 bases not matched to a gene; V was cut back by 5 bases and J by 1 base. Only one count was recorded for this clone. This chain connects TRBV7-7 to TRBJ2-5; TRBD2 matches 9 bases. This TCR was sampled from a human donor with chronic lymphocytic leukemia. The sample consisted of PBMCs, taken after 12 months of ibrutinib treatment. CDR3 DNA sequence: TGTGCCAGCAGCATAGGGCTAGCGGGAACCTTCCAAGAGACCCAGTACTTC. This translates into CASSIGLAGTFQETQYF.